This passage covers 25 T cell receptor beta chains from one sample sequenced in a study of T-cell memory formation after mild COVID-19. TCRdb fed the 5' RACE reads into MiXCR, producing one record per CDR3 protein. The table shows a few hundred thousand distinct CDR3 sequences, with roughly 17% occurring only once. Sequencing was carried out using PBMCs or a T cell subset sorted from them (not recorded which). The source is a man between 18 and 29 years old who had mild COVID-19 (a few samples of this study predate the infection). Cell type and time point are not known.

The genes are TRBV12-5 and TRBJ2-3, with a possible D match to TRBD2 (5 bases). CDR3 length: 16 amino acids. V gave up 0 bases and J gave up 2 bases, with 12 bases separating them. In germline, CDR1 is LGHNT, CDR2 FRNRAP. The CDR3 sequence is CASGLVGSGPTDTQYF. The CDR3 DNA is TGTGCTAGTGGTTTGGTAGGGAGCGGTCCCACAGATACGCAGTATTTT.

This clonotype was seen more than once but under ten times. The rearrangement links TRBV5-6 to TRBJ1-2; tentative D call: TRBD1 (6 bases). The V gene's germline CDR1 is SGHDT and CDR2 YYEEEE. The CDR3 runs 16 residues. Trimming took off 4 bases at V and 2 bases at J, with 18 bases between the two ends. The CDR3 region is CASSAGAGAQNYGYTF. The CDR3 DNA reads TGTGCCAGCAGCGCGGGGGCAGGGGCCCAGAACTATGGCTACACCTTC.

The table lists this clonotype with a few counts. V and J are TRBV7-2 and TRBJ1-1; D is perhaps TRBD1 (5 bases). CDR3 length: 15 amino acids. V was cut by 5 bases and J by 1 base, with 14 bases left in between. Germline-derived CDR1 and CDR2 are SGHTA and FQGNSA. CDR3 protein: CASSLGDNRNTEAFF. The CDR3 DNA reads TGTGCCAGCAGCCTAGGGGATAACAGGAACACTGAAGCTTTCTTT.

This clonotype was seen a few times. V gene TRBV29-1 combines with J gene TRBJ2-5, with D hard to call. CDR1 and CDR2 from the germline V gene are SQVTM and ANQGSEA. There are 10 residues in the CDR3. Trimming pared 4 bases from V and 5 bases from J, leaving 5 bases between. The CDR3 loop is CSVGRETQYF. The DNA for the CDR3 is TGCAGCGTTGGCCGGGAGACCCAGTACTTC.

The V call is TRBV4-1, the J call TRBJ2-7; D call uncertain. Trimming stripped 2 bases from V and 3 bases from J, with 8 bases between. CDR1 is MGHRA and CDR2 is YSYEKL in the germline V gene. This CDR3 comprises 13 residues. The CDR3 sequence: CASSQKTDYEQYF. CDR3 nucleotide sequence: TGCGCCAGCAGCCAAAAGACGGACTACGAGCAGTACTTC.

This sequence joins TRBV5-1 and TRBJ1-2; the match to TRBD1 covers 10 bases. The length of the CDR3 is 13 residues. Germline CDR1 and CDR2: SGHRS and YFSETQ. J gave up 8 bases and V 7 bases, and 8 bases lay outside the gene matches. CDR3 loop: CASGETGGAGYTF. The CDR3 nucleotides are TGCGCCAGCGGAGAGACAGGGGGCGCAGGCTACACCTTC.

This clonotype turned up a few times. The V gene is TRBV7-6, the J gene TRBJ2-3, with 10 bases lining up with TRBD2. This CDR3 is 18 amino acids long. Germline CDR1 reads SGHVS; CDR2 reads FNYEAQ. J gave up 0 bases and V 4 bases, and 10 bases lay outside the gene matches. CDR3 nucleotide sequence: TGTGCCAGCAGCTGGACAGGAGCTAGCGGGGGAAGCACAGATACGCAGTATTTT. Translating gives CASSWTGASGGSTDTQYF.

This clonotype occurred a few times. This chain links TRBV10-3 with TRBJ2-5, with D perhaps matching TRBD1 (5 bases). CDR3 size: 15 residues. Germline CDR1 ENHRY, CDR2 SYGVKD. V lost 0 bases and J 3 bases, leaving 11 bases between the germline ends. CDR3 sequence reads: CAISESGDREETQYF. In DNA, the CDR3 is TGTGCCATCAGTGAGTCAGGGGATCGGGAAGAGACCCAGTACTTC.

The J gene is TRBJ1-2, the V gene TRBV18, with TRBD1 matching over 7 bases. Per the germline V gene, CDR1 is KGHSH and CDR2 is LQKENI. The junction had 6 bases not matched to a gene; V was cut back by 3 bases and J by 2 bases. The CDR3 contains 15 residues. The CDR3 region has the DNA TGTGCCAGCTCACCCTCCCGACAGGGCAACTATGGCTACACCTTC. Residues: CASSPSRQGNYGYTF.

This clonotype was counted only a few times. The chain uses TRBV5-1 and TRBJ2-1; D is ambiguous. Germline values: CDR1 SGHRS, CDR2 YFSETQ. Trimming took 0 bases from V and 5 from J, leaving 12 bases between them. This CDR3 contains 15 residues. CDR3 region: CASSLAVLSHNEQFF. Written as DNA, the CDR3 is TGCGCCAGCAGCTTGGCCGTTCTCAGTCACAATGAGCAGTTCTTC.

V and J are TRBV29-1 and TRBJ2-3; 8 bases fit TRBD1. Germline CDR1 reads SQVTM; CDR2 reads ANQGSEA. The length of the CDR3 is 15 residues. The ends lost 4 bases at V and 0 bases at J; junction bases unmatched: 6. CDR3 nucleotides: TGCAGCGTTGCCACCGGACAGGGTAGCACAGATACGCAGTATTTT. Translating it yields CSVATGQGSTDTQYF.

V and J are TRBV6-2 or TRBV6-3 and TRBJ2-1, with 8 nucleotides matching TRBD2. CDR3 length equals 13 residues. In germline, CDR1 is MNHEY, CDR2 SVGEGT. With 6 bases clipped from V and 7 bases from J, the junction kept 5 bases outside the gene matches. This CDR3 reads CASSGGAENEQFF. The DNA for the CDR3 is TGTGCCAGCAGCGGGGGGGCCGAAAATGAGCAGTTCTTC.

This clonotype has only a few counts. The chain has TRBV6-6 and TRBJ1-2; 8 bases line up with TRBD1. The germline V gene has CDR1 MNHNY and CDR2 SVGAGI (reference sequence). Unmatched junction bases numbered 5, after V lost 0 bases and J lost 8 bases. The CDR3 loop spans 14 amino acids. The CDR3, as DNA: TGTGCCAGCAGTTACTCGACAGGGGCTGGGGGCTACACCTTC. It codes for CASSYSTGAGGYTF.

This rearrangement joins TRBV7-9 to TRBJ1-3; D gene unclear. Trimming removed 3 bases from V and 3 bases from J, with 18 bases in between. CDR1 is SEHNR and CDR2 is FQNEAQ in the germline V gene (reference sequence). This CDR3 has 17 residues. CDR3 protein: CASSFNPISGGGNTIYF. DNA of the CDR3: TGTGCCAGCAGCTTCAATCCTATCTCGGGCGGTGGAAACACCATATATTTT.

The chain combines TRBV7-9 with TRBJ1-1; 7 bases match TRBD1. V lost 5 bases and J lost 1; bases outside the gene matches: 7. The CDR3 extends over 15 amino acids. The germline V gene has CDR1 SEHNR and CDR2 FQNEAQ (reference sequence). CDR3 sequence reads: CASSHRGGENTEAFF. As DNA, the CDR3 is TGTGCCAGCAGCCACAGGGGCGGCGAGAACACTGAAGCTTTCTTT.

The chain uses TRBV7-2 and TRBJ2-2, with TRBD2 identical over 7 bases. V was clipped by 0 bases and J by 0 bases; unmatched bases: 4. The CDR3 consists of 17 residues. Looked up from germline, CDR1 is SGHTA and CDR2 is FQGNSA. DNA of the CDR3: TGTGCCAGCAGCTTAGCCGCCCGGGGGGCGAACACCGGGGAGCTGTTTTTT. Its protein is CASSLAARGANTGELFF.

V usage is TRBV21-1 and J usage is TRBJ2-7; the D call of TRBD2 is as the table states it, not checked on the DNA. TRBV21-1 is marked as a pseudogene. The CDR3 runs 12 residues. DNA for the CDR3: TGTGCCAGCCGCGGCGGGGTCCACGAGCAGTACGTC. This encodes CASRGGVHEQYV.

The chain is built from TRBV20-1 and TRBJ2-4, with D perhaps matching TRBD1 or TRBD2 (5 bases each). Trimming left V 0 bases short and J 9 bases short, with 18 bases between. The CDR3 has 15 amino acids. The germline V gene encodes CDR1 DFQATT and CDR2 SNEGSKA (reference sequence). The CDR3 region has the DNA TGCAGTGCTAGAGATCGAACTATCGGGGACGGCATTCAGTACTTC. It translates to CSARDRTIGDGIQYF.

This clonotype came up many times. J is TRBJ2-3 and V is TRBV29-1; 7 bases are a match to TRBD1. Germline CDR1 reads SQVTM; CDR2 reads ANQGSEA. CDR3 length equals 11 residues. V lost 7 bases to trimming and J lost 7 bases; unmatched junction nucleotides: 5. CDR3 amino acids: CSALGQNTQYF. The CDR3 region has the DNA TGCAGCGCCCTGGGACAGAATACGCAGTATTTT.

The genes are TRBV7-2 and TRBJ2-2; possible D gene TRBD1, 6 bases. Trimming stripped 5 bases from V and 4 bases from J, with 17 bases between. Germline values: CDR1 SGHTA, CDR2 FQGNSA. The CDR3 extends over 16 amino acids. The CDR3 loop is CASSPPRGIVTGELFF. The CDR3 region has the DNA TGTGCCAGCAGCCCCCCGAGGGGGATAGTCACCGGGGAGCTGTTTTTT.

This chain links TRBV6-2 or TRBV6-3 with TRBJ2-5; D may be TRBD2 (6 bases). The CDR3 has 14 residues. CDR1 and CDR2 (germline): MNHEY, SVGEGT. V was clipped by 6 bases and J by 3 bases, with 14 bases between them. CDR3 nucleotide sequence: TGTGCCAGCAGCTACCACGGCGGGGAAGAGACCCAGTACTTC. This gives the protein CASSYHGGEETQYF.

This clonotype appeared many times. The chain is built from TRBV4-2 and TRBJ2-5; 10 nucleotides line up with TRBD2. With 2 bases clipped from V and 5 bases from J, the junction kept 8 bases outside the gene matches. This CDR3 has 16 residues. Germline V lookup: CDR1 LGHNA, CDR2 YNFKEQ. The chain's CDR3 is CASSQLSGGAAETQYF. CDR3 DNA sequence: TGTGCCAGCAGCCAATTGAGCGGGGGGGCCGCCGAGACCCAGTACTTC.

The rearrangement links TRBV6-5 to TRBJ2-3; no reliable D call. The germline gives CDR1 MNHEY, CDR2 SVGAGI. This CDR3 comprises 15 residues. Trimming took off 0 bases at V and 6 bases at J, with 13 bases between the two ends. In nucleotides, the CDR3 is TGTGCCAGCAGTTACTCTTTTGCGTGGTCCGATACGCAGTATTTT. This translates into CASSYSFAWSDTQYF.

This clonotype occurred a few times. J is TRBJ2-7 and V is TRBV20-1; TRBD2 might be the D (5 bases). V dropped 3 bases and J dropped 7 bases, with 19 bases sitting between them. Germline V gene lookup returns CDR1 DFQATT and CDR2 SNEGSKA (reference sequence). The CDR3 runs 14 residues. This chain's CDR3 is CSASGPLEVGEQYF. CDR3 coding DNA: TGCAGTGCTAGCGGGCCATTGGAGGTGGGTGAGCAGTACTTC.

This clonotype was counted between two and nine times. J is TRBJ2-7 and V is TRBV4-3; 11 positions agree with TRBD2. CDR1 is LGHNA, CDR2 YSLEER, per germline. With V trimmed by 5 bases and J by 4 bases, 1 base remained unmatched. The CDR3 sequence is 13 residues long. The CDR3 DNA reads TGCGCCAGCAGCTCTAGCGGGGGGTACGAGCAGTACTTC. Its protein product is CASSSSGGYEQYF.